The 7 T cell receptor beta chains presented below share a single source sample, sequenced in a study of blood T cell repertoires in COVID-19. Produced via immunoSEQ multiplex PCR; TCRdb's table is partial and in-frame only. The sample holds some 190,000 clones, roughly 90% seen once. Material for sequencing was peripheral blood. Receptor source: a man aged 18 to 29 with active or convalescent COVID-19.

The J gene is TRBJ2-3, the V gene TRBV27; 10 nucleotides align to TRBD2. Germline V gene lookup returns CDR1 MNHEY and CDR2 SMNVEV (reference sequence). The CDR3 sequence is 16 residues long. J gave up 7 bases and V 4 bases, and 11 bases lay outside the gene matches. CDR3 in amino acids: CASSSELAGSLYTQYF. The CDR3 DNA follows: TGTGCCAGCAGTTCCGAACTAGCGGGGAGTCTTTATACGCAGTATTTT.

The chain joins TRBV28 to TRBJ1-4; D is unresolved. Germline CDR1 reads MDHEN; CDR2 reads SYDVKM. V shed 6 bases and J shed 3 bases, with 11 bases lying between them. This CDR3 comprises 14 residues. The CDR3 loop reads CASRERGPNEKLFF. In DNA, the CDR3 is TGTGCCAGCAGGGAACGGGGTCCTAATGAAAAACTGTTTTTT.

The CDR3 bases are TGTGCCAGCAGCCCCGGGACAGGGGTTGATCAGCCCCAGCATTTT. Its protein is CASSPGTGVDQPQHF. The rearrangement uses TRBV2 and TRBJ1-5; 10 bases agree with TRBD1. The CDR3 consists of 15 residues. Per germline, CDR1 SNHLY and CDR2 FYNNEI. The V gene end was trimmed by 6 bases and the J gene end by 5 bases; junction bases not matched to a gene: 7.

Details on this clone: The same CDR3 also results from other DNA sequences found in this sample. The V gene is TRBV5-1, the J gene TRBJ2-5, with 10 bases lining up with TRBD2. J was trimmed by 1 base and V by 2 bases; bases with no gene match: 2. The CDR3 is 15 residues long. Germline V gene sequence: CDR1 SGHRS, CDR2 YFSETQ. The CDR3 reads CASSFSGGSQETQYF. Here the CDR3 DNA reads TGCGCCAGCAGCTTTAGCGGGGGGTCCCAAGAGACCCAGTACTTC.

The chain employs TRBV9 and TRBJ2-1; D not resolved. The CDR3 consists of 13 residues. V was pared by 0 bases and J by 10 bases, with 11 bases between. Germline assignment: CDR1 SGDLS and CDR2 YYNGEE. This chain's CDR3 is CASSVASREEQFF. DNA for the CDR3: TGTGCCAGCAGCGTAGCTTCGCGAGAAGAGCAGTTCTTC.

The chain employs TRBV30 and TRBJ2-2, with D possibly TRBD1 on 6 matching bases. The germline V gene encodes CDR1 GTSNPN and CDR2 SVGIG (reference sequence). This CDR3 spans 13 amino acids. V dropped 2 bases and J dropped 4 bases, with 8 bases sitting between them. CDR3 region: CAWSSRGTGELFF. The CDR3 DNA reads as TGTGCCTGGAGTTCCAGGGGCACCGGGGAGCTGTTTTTT.

This clone appeared a single time. This rearrangement joins TRBV18 to TRBJ1-2; 10 bases are a match to TRBD1. The V gene end was trimmed by 3 bases and the J gene end by 8 bases; junction bases not matched to a gene: 3. CDR1 and CDR2 (germline): KGHSH, LQKENI. The CDR3 covers 13 residues. Written as DNA, the CDR3 is TGTGCCAGCTCACCCGGGACAGGGGAAGGCTACACCTTC. This encodes CASSPGTGEGYTF.